This passage covers 11 T cell receptor beta chains from one sample sequenced in a study of cytomegalovirus exposure and HLA in healthy donors. 60 Vbeta and 13 Jbeta primers were used in PCR. Clones were read by immunoSEQ multiplex PCR, and TCRdb kept only the in-frame ones, dropping some. The sample has roughly 100,000 clones; roughly 80% are singletons. Sequencing used PBMCs. Source of these receptors: a male donor in good health and CMV-seropositive.

The chain recombines TRBV28 with TRBJ1-4, with a tentative D call TRBD1 (5 bases). CDR3 length equals 15 residues. In germline, CDR1 is MDHEN, CDR2 SYDVKM. With 6 bases removed from V and 8 bases from J, the gap between germline ends came to 19 bases. The CDR3 region is CASSTSGGEREKLFF. CDR3 nucleotides: TGTGCCAGCAGCACGTCCGGGGGGGAAAGGGAAAAACTGTTTTTT.

This sequence joins TRBV29-1 and TRBJ2-6, with 8 bases lining up with TRBD1. The ends lost 6 bases at V and 3 bases at J; junction bases unmatched: 7. This CDR3 has 15 amino acids. The germline V gene encodes CDR1 SQVTM and CDR2 ANQGSEA. CDR3 residues: CSVPQGAGGANVLTF. DNA for the CDR3: TGCAGCGTACCCCAGGGGGCAGGTGGGGCCAACGTCCTGACTTTC.

The rearrangement links TRBV9 to TRBJ1-5; weak D call: TRBD1 (5 bases). This CDR3 contains 15 residues. Between the trimmed V and J ends, which lost 5 bases and 4 bases, there was a span of 16 bases. The germline V gene encodes CDR1 SGDLS and CDR2 YYNGEE. The DNA for the CDR3 is TGTGCCAGCAGTCCCGCGCCGGGGGGGAATCAGCCCCAGCATTTT. Encoded protein: CASSPAPGGNQPQHF. Full variable domain (remainder filled in from reference TRBV9 and TRBJ1-5): DSGVTQTPKHLITATGQRVTLRCSPRSGDLSVYWYQQSLDQGLQFLIQYYNGEERAKGNILERFSAQQFPDLHSELNLSSLELGDSALYFCASSPAPGGNQPQHFGDGTRLSIL.

This clone was recorded only once. The chain joins TRBV7-2 to TRBJ2-7, with 7 positions matching TRBD2. The ends lost 5 bases at V and 0 bases at J; junction bases unmatched: 7. The CDR3 runs to 15 residues. Germline CDR1 is SGHTA and CDR2 is FQGNSA. CDR3: CASSPWGGSSYEQYF. The CDR3 DNA sequence: TGTGCCAGCAGCCCATGGGGCGGGAGCTCCTACGAGCAGTACTTC.

Only one count was recorded for this clone. One end of the junction fails to match germline, which may point to a read error. The chain uses TRBV6-5 and TRBJ2-4; D is perhaps TRBD1 (6 bases). Per germline, CDR1 MNHEY and CDR2 SVGAGI. The CDR3 totals 15 residues. As DNA, the CDR3 is TGTGCCAGCAGTCCGACAGGTCTAGCCAAAAACAGTCAGTACTTC. As protein: CASSPTGLAKNSQYF.

This sequence joins TRBV18 and TRBJ2-7, with a tentative D call TRBD2 (5 bases). The CDR3 extends over 14 amino acids. V was clipped by 4 bases and J by 3 bases, with 13 bases between them. CDR1 is KGHSH, CDR2 LQKENI, per germline. CDR3 residues: CASSLASKDYEQYF. CDR3 DNA: TGTGCCAGCTCACTAGCGAGTAAGGACTACGAGCAGTACTTC.

The chain links TRBV4-3 to TRBJ2-7, with 7 nucleotides matching TRBD1. The CDR3 consists of 15 residues. With V trimmed by 0 bases and J by 2 bases, 4 bases remained unmatched. Germline V gene sequence: CDR1 LGHNA, CDR2 YSLEER. CDR3 loop: CASSQERQGAYEQYF. The CDR3 DNA reads as TGCGCCAGCAGCCAAGAGCGGCAGGGGGCCTACGAGCAGTACTTC.

This clone was observed once. The chain employs TRBV27 and TRBJ2-1, with 9 bases identical to TRBD2. After removal of 8 bases from V and 3 bases from J, the junction contained 11 bases not matched to a gene. The CDR3 spans 16 residues. CDR1 is MNHEY and CDR2 is SMNVEV in the germline V gene (reference sequence). Here the CDR3 DNA reads TGTGCCAGCCACGGGCCTAGCGGGATCTACTACAATGAGCAGTTCTTC. Its translation: CASHGPSGIYYNEQFF.

V usage is TRBV15 and J usage is TRBJ1-4, with 10 bases lining up with TRBD1. Germline lookup yields CDR1 LNHNV and CDR2 YYDKDF (reference sequence). The CDR3 totals 15 residues. The V segment lost 1 base and the J segment 8 bases; nucleotides outside the gene matches: 4. CDR3 region: CATSRAWTGGEKLFF. The CDR3 DNA sequence: TGTGCCACCAGCAGAGCCTGGACAGGGGGGGAAAAACTGTTTTTT.

V is TRBV30 and J is TRBJ1-2, with 8 positions matching TRBD1. The V gene end was trimmed by 7 bases and the J gene end by 4 bases; junction bases not matched to a gene: 2. Germline V lookup: CDR1 GTSNPN, CDR2 SVGIG (reference sequence). CDR3 length equals 11 residues. The CDR3 sequence is CASQGAYGYTF. CDR3 nucleotides: TGTGCCTCCCAGGGGGCCTATGGCTACACCTTC.

The V and J genes are TRBV5-1 and TRBJ1-1; unclear D gene. Germline CDR1 and CDR2: SGHRS and YFSETQ. Trimming cost V 4 bases and J 5 bases, with 21 bases left between them. The length of the CDR3 is 16 residues. The CDR3 nucleotides read TGCGCCAGCAGCATCTCTCATGGCCGAGGGAGGACTGAAGCTTTCTTT. This gives the protein CASSISHGRGRTEAFF.